This TCR beta chain was documented in a study of a mutant IDH1 vaccine in newly diagnosed glioma. Described time point: week 23, last vaccination. The vaccine gave 300 ug of a 20-mer mutant IDH1 peptide subcutaneously per dose. Looked up from germline, CDR1 is SEHNR and CDR2 is FQNEAQ (reference sequence). Trimming removed 0 bases from V and 8 bases from J; junction bases left unmatched: 15. This CDR3 contains 19 residues. Note on this clone: The antigen remains unidentified.

The data were produced by immunoSEQ multiplex PCR, yet TCRdb's version contains in-frame clones alone and is incomplete. This sample has roughly 70,000 clones, with about 80% found just once. The chain links TRBV7-9 to TRBJ2-1; 11 bases fit TRBD1. The source material was PBMCs, sampled from a glioma patient whose treatment included an IDH1 peptide vaccine. This TCR was sampled from a man younger than 30 with glioma. The chain's CDR3 is CASSLARYTHGQGAYEQFF. DNA for the CDR3: TGTGCCAGCAGCTTAGCGCGATACACTCATGGACAGGGGGCCTATGAGCAGTTCTTC. The entire variable domain, with the rest obtained from reference TRBV7-9 and TRBJ2-1, is as follows: DTGVSQNPRHKITKRGQNVTFRCDPISEHNRLYWYRQTLGQGPEFLTYFQNEAQLEKSRLLSDRFSAERPKGSFSTLEIQRTEQGDSAMYLCASSLARYTHGQGAYEQFFGPGTRLTVL.